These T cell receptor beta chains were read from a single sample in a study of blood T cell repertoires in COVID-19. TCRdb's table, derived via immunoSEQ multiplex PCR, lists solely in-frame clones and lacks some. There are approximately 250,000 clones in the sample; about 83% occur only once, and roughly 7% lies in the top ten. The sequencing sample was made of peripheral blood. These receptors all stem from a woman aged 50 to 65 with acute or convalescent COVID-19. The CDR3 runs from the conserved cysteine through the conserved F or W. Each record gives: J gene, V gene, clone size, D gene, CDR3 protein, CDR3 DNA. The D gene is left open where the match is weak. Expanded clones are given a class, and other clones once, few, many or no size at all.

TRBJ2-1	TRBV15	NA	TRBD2	CATSRGSSGGYNEQFF	TGTGCCACCAGCAGAGGGTCTAGCGGGGGATACAATGAGCAGTTCTTC
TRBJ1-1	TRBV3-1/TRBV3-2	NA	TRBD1	CASSQGDRGYTEAFF	TGTGCCAGCAGCCAGGGAGACAGGGGGTACACTGAAGCTTTCTTT
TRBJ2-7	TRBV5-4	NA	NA	CASSFGSYEQYF	TGTGCCAGCAGCTTCGGCTCCTACGAGCAGTACTTC
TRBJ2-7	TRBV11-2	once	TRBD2	CASRLGTSGGSSYEQYF	TGTGCCAGCAGACTCGGGACTAGCGGGGGGTCCTCCTACGAGCAGTACTTC
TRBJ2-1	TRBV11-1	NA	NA	CASSLGSGGAGNEQFF	TGTGCCAGCAGCTTAGGTTCCGGAGGGGCTGGCAATGAGCAGTTCTTC
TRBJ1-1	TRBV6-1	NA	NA	CASSDHATRNTEAFF	TGTGCCAGCAGTGACCATGCGACACGGAACACTGAAGCTTTCTTT
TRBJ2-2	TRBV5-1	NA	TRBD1	CASSLGGHRGNTGELFF	TGCGCCAGCAGCTTGGGCGGTCACAGGGGGAACACCGGGGAGCTGTTTTTT
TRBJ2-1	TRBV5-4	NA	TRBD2	CASSNSGRRGNEQFF	TGTGCCAGCAGCAATAGCGGGAGGAGGGGCAATGAGCAGTTCTTC
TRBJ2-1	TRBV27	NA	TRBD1	CATAQGAPYNEQFF	TGTGCCACCGCACAGGGGGCACCCTACAATGAGCAGTTCTTC
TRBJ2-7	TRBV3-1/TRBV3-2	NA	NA	CASSQREGPYEQYF	TGTGCCAGCAGCCAGCGGGAAGGCCCCTACGAGCAGTACTTC
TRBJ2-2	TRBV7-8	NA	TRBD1	CASSATGTGPGELFF	TGTGCCAGCAGCGCGACCGGGACAGGGCCCGGGGAGCTGTTTTTT
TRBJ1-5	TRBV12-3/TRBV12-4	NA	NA	CASSLSGNQPQHF	TGTGCCAGCAGTTTATCAGGGAATCAGCCCCAGCATTTT
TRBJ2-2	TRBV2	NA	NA	CASGASQFTGELFF	TGTGCCAGCGGTGCTAGCCAGTTCACCGGGGAGCTGTTTTTT
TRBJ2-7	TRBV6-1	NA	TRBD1	CASSFRDRGEQYF	TGTGCCAGCAGTTTCCGGGACAGAGGCGAGCAGTACTTC
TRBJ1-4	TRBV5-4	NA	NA	CASSLPKGGNEKLFF	TGTGCCAGCAGCCTACCAAAGGGCGGGAATGAAAAACTGTTTTTT
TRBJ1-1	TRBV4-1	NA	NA	CASSHRGGLETEAFF	TGCGCCAGCAGCCACCGAGGAGGGTTGGAGACTGAAGCTTTCTTT
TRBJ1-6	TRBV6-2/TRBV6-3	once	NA	CASSYSGIGQKAYSPLHF	TGTGCCAGCAGTTACTCAGGGATTGGACAGAAAGCATATTCACCCCTCCACTTT
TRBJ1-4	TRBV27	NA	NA	CASSRTPREKLFF	TGTGCCAGCAGTCGCACCCCCAGGGAAAAACTGTTTTTT
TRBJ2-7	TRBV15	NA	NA	CATSQGDTWAYEQYF	TGTGCCACCAGCCAGGGTGACACATGGGCCTACGAGCAGTACTTC
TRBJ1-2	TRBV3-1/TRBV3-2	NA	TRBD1	CASSRGTALYGYTF	TGTGCCAGCAGCCGAGGGACAGCCCTCTATGGCTACACCTTC
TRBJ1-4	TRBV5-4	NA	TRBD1	CASSLDRGDEKLFF	TGTGCCAGCAGCTTGGACAGGGGAGATGAAAAACTGTTTTTT
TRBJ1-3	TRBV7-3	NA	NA	CASSLIIREAGNTIYF	TGTGCCAGCAGCCTAATAATCAGGGAGGCTGGAAACACCATATATTTT
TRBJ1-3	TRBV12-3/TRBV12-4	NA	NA	CASTDRDGNTIYF	TGTGCCAGCACCGACAGAGACGGAAACACCATATATTTT
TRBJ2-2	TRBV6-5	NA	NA	CASSYAGARTGELFF	TGTGCCAGCAGTTACGCGGGGGCCCGGACCGGGGAGCTGTTTTTT
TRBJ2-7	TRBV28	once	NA	CASRGGGNYEQYF	TGTGCCAGTAGGGGAGGAGGAAACTACGAGCAGTACTTC
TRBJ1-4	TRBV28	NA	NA	CASSMGAARSGKLFF	TGTGCCAGCAGCATGGGGGCGGCCAGGAGTGGAAAACTGTTTTTT
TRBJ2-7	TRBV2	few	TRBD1	CASSEDRGKQYF	TGTGCCAGCAGTGAAGACAGGGGAAAGCAGTACTTC
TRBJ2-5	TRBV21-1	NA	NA	CASSKGPGGGLQTQYF	TGTGCCAGCAGCAAAGGACCCGGGGGGGGATTACAGACCCAGTACTTC
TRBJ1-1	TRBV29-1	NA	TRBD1	CSSSGQVNTEAFF	TGCAGCTCAAGCGGACAGGTGAACACTGAAGCTTTCTTT
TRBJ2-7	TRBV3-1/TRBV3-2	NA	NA	CASSGSTGYYEQYF	TGTGCCAGCAGCGGATCCACGGGGTATTACGAGCAGTACTTC
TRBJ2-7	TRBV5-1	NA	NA	CASSRTAYEQYF	TGCGCCAGCAGTAGGACAGCCTACGAGCAGTACTTC
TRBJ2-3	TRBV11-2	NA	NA	CASSLERVSLQTQYF	TGTGCCAGCAGCTTAGAACGGGTCAGTCTTCAAACGCAGTATTTT
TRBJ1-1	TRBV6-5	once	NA	CASSRGVNTEAFF	TGTGCCAGCAGCCGGGGGGTTAACACTGAAGCTTTCTTT